The rows below give T cell receptor beta chains drawn from one sample of a study of shared clonotypes between healthy human individuals. The data were produced by immunoSEQ multiplex PCR, yet TCRdb's version contains in-frame clones alone and is incomplete. The sample has approximately 500,000 clones, 78% seen once. The sequenced sample consisted of PBMCs. The source is a middle-aged woman in good health. Some clones in this sample may be carry-over from other donors' samples. The CDR3 runs from the conserved cysteine through the conserved F or W. D genes are given only for firm matches. Clone size is shown for a subset of rows, as once, few, many or a class of expanded clone.

clone size,J gene,V gene,D gene,CDR3 DNA,CDR3 protein
.,TRBJ2-2,TRBV9,.,TGTGCCAGCAGCGTAGGGTTGACGATAGACACCGGGGAGCTGTTTTTT,CASSVGLTIDTGELFF
.,TRBJ2-5,TRBV20-1,.,TGCAGTGCTAGAGTTCAAGAGACCCAGTACTTC,CSARVQETQYF
.,TRBJ2-6,TRBV7-7,.,TGTGCCAGCAGCTCCCCCTTAAGTGCCAAAAGTCGGGCCAACGTCCTGACTTTC,CASSSPLSAKSRANVLTF
.,TRBJ1-4,TRBV14,TRBD1,TGTGCCAGCAGCCGAACAAGAACAGGGGGCGGGGATGAAAAACTGTTTTTT,CASSRTRTGGGDEKLFF
.,TRBJ2-1,TRBV6-1,.,TGTGCCAGCAGTGATTTTACAGGGCTAAATGAGCAGTTCTTC,CASSDFTGLNEQFF
.,TRBJ1-1,TRBV6-5,.,TGTGCCAGCAGTACCCCCGGGAGGGCAGGCACTGAAGCTTTCTTT,CASSTPGRAGTEAFF
.,TRBJ1-2,TRBV6-1,TRBD1,TGTGCCAGCAGTGAAACCCCGGGACAGGGTAACTATGGCTACACCTTC,CASSETPGQGNYGYTF
.,TRBJ2-3,TRBV4-2,TRBD2,TGTGCCAGCAGCCAACGACTAGCGGGAGGTACCGACACAGATACGCAGTATTTT,CASSQRLAGGTDTDTQYF
.,TRBJ2-7,TRBV5-6,.,TGTGCCAGCAGCTTATCCGGGTACTACGAGCAGTACTTC,CASSLSGYYEQYF
.,TRBJ2-2,TRBV7-3,TRBD2,TGTGCCAGCAGCTCCCAAAGCGGGATTTACGCCGGGGAGCTGTTTTTT,CASSSQSGIYAGELFF
.,TRBJ1-1,TRBV28,.,TGTGCCAGCCACCGGGACATAAACGCTGAAGCTTTCTTT,CASHRDINAEAFF
.,TRBJ2-1,TRBV19,TRBD1,TGTGCCAGTAGTCGGGGGACAGGGGGCGTGTTGAATGAGCAGTTCTTC,CASSRGTGGVLNEQFF
.,TRBJ1-4,TRBV28,.,TGTGCCAGCAGTTTCTCGGGGGGCTCAGGGGAAAAACTGTTTTTT,CASSFSGGSGEKLFF
few,TRBJ2-2,TRBV6-5,.,TGTGCCAGCAGTTACAGTGGCACCGGGGAGCTGTTTTTT,CASSYSGTGELFF
once,TRBJ2-5,TRBV29-1,TRBD1,TGCAGCGCCGCGGTCGCAGGGGGCCCGGGGTACTTC,CSAAVAGGPGYF
.,TRBJ2-3,TRBV10-1,.,TGCGCCAGCAGCACTTTGAGTGAAGATACGCAGTATTTT,CASSTLSEDTQYF
.,TRBJ2-2,TRBV19,.,TGTGCCAGTAGTCGCGGAATAACGAACACCGGGGAGCTGTTTTTT,CASSRGITNTGELFF
.,TRBJ1-1,TRBV29-1,.,TGCAGCGTTGAAGTAACGGGGAAGCAAGGAGGGATGACTGAAGCTTTCTTT,CSVEVTGKQGGMTEAFF
.,TRBJ2-3,TRBV18,.,TGTGCCAGCTCACCGGCAGGGGCCCGCACAGATACGCAGTATTTT,CASSPAGARTDTQYF
.,TRBJ2-4,TRBV18,.,TGTGCCAGTTCTGAGGGCCTCATTCAGTACTTC,CASSEGLIQYF
.,TRBJ1-2,TRBV1,.,TGCACCAGCAGCCAAGTGACGGACAGCTATGGCTACACCTTC,CTSSQVTDSYGYTF
few,TRBJ2-1,TRBV9,TRBD1,TGTGCCAGCAGCGCAAGTTCTACAGGGGGCAGGGGGGAGCAGTTCTTC,CASSASSTGGRGEQFF
.,TRBJ1-2,TRBV7-2,.,TGTGCCAGCAGCGCCGGGCGCGGCTATGGCTACACCTTC,CASSAGRGYGYTF
.,TRBJ1-1,TRBV28,.,TGTGCCAGCAGTTTGTCCTCCACTGAAGCTTTCTTT,CASSLSSTEAFF
.,TRBJ2-1,TRBV14,TRBD2,TGTGCCAGCAGCCTAGCGGGAGTCGACAATGAGCAGTTCTTC,CASSLAGVDNEQFF
.,TRBJ1-2,TRBV6-6,.,TGTGCCAGCAGACCCCCCGGGGAGAAGAGTGGCTACACCTTC,CASRPPGEKSGYTF
.,TRBJ2-1,TRBV28,.,TGTGCCAGCAGTTTACAGGCGGGTACGTACAATGAGCAGTTCTTC,CASSLQAGTYNEQFF
once,TRBJ2-7,TRBV18,TRBD1,TGTGCCAGCTCAGACGACAGGGGGGGGAACGAGCAGTACTTC,CASSDDRGGNEQYF
.,TRBJ2-5,TRBV2,.,TGTGCCAGCAGTGGGGGTCCTATTCAGTACTTC,CASSGGPIQYF
.,TRBJ2-7,TRBV18,TRBD1,TGTGCCAGCTCACCTACCCCGACAGGGGACAACGAGCAGTACTTC,CASSPTPTGDNEQYF
once,TRBJ2-5,TRBV7-2,.,TGTGCCAGCAGCTTCCAGGGCGGCGAGACCCAGTACTTC,CASSFQGGETQYF
.,TRBJ2-7,TRBV11-2,.,TGTGCCAGCAGCTTAGGACGGGCCTCATCCTACGAGCAGTACTTC,CASSLGRASSYEQYF
.,TRBJ1-1,TRBV7-9,.,TGTGCCAGCAGCCCCGGTGGGGGGACTGAAGCTTTCTTT,CASSPGGGTEAFF
.,TRBJ2-1,TRBV9,TRBD2,TGTGCCAGCAGCGTAGTAGCGGGAGGGCCAGGTGAGCAGTTCTTC,CASSVVAGGPGEQFF
.,TRBJ2-3,TRBV7-3,TRBD2,TGTGCCAGCAGCCCCACGGGGGGTGGAGATACGCAGTATTTT,CASSPTGGGDTQYF
.,TRBJ2-1,TRBV2,TRBD2,TGTGCCAGCAGTGTTTTAGCGGGACCATCCTACAATGAGCAGTTCTTC,CASSVLAGPSYNEQFF
.,TRBJ2-7,TRBV5-4,TRBD2,TGTGCCAGCAAATACGCTAGCGGGAGCTCCTACGAGCAGTACTTC,CASKYASGSSYEQYF
.,TRBJ2-3,TRBV12-5,.,TGTGCCCTCTACAGGGGCGGGGAAGAGGAGGCAGATACGCAGTATTTT,CALYRGGEEEADTQYF
.,TRBJ2-3,TRBV7-2,TRBD1,TGTGCCAGCAGCTCCCGGACAGGGAGAGGTTACACAGATACGCAGTATTTT,CASSSRTGRGYTDTQYF
.,TRBJ2-5,TRBV28,TRBD1,TGTGCCAGCAGTTCCGGACAGGGCGTAACAATACAGACCCAGTACTTC,CASSSGQGVTIQTQYF
.,TRBJ2-7,TRBV2,.,TGTGCCAGCAGTGAAGCGCTTCGGCGGGGCGAGCAGTACTTC,CASSEALRRGEQYF
.,TRBJ2-5,TRBV7-6,.,TGTGCCAGCAGCTTAGGACCCCAAGAGACCCAGTACTTC,CASSLGPQETQYF
once,TRBJ2-7,TRBV5-1,.,TGCGCCAGCAGCGCCCGACTGGGCTACGAGCAGTACTTC,CASSARLGYEQYF
.,TRBJ1-1,TRBV10-3,TRBD1,TGTGCCATCAGTGTAACAGGGGGGAACACTGAAGCTTTCTTT,CAISVTGGNTEAFF
once,TRBJ2-7,TRBV19,.,TGTGCCAGTAGTATAGCTGGGGGCGAGACCGAGCAGTACTTC,CASSIAGGETEQYF
.,TRBJ2-7,TRBV27,TRBD1,TGTGCCAGCAGTCGGACAGGGGTCTCCTACGAGCAGTACTTC,CASSRTGVSYEQYF
.,TRBJ1-3,TRBV18,.,TGTGCCAGCTCACCGCCAACAGGGTTGGGAAACACCATATATTTT,CASSPPTGLGNTIYF
.,TRBJ1-5,TRBV5-6,.,TGTGCCAGCAGCTTGGCCCCAAATCAGCCCCAGCATTTT,CASSLAPNQPQHF
.,TRBJ1-2,TRBV10-1,TRBD1,TGCGCCAGCAGATTCAGGGGGCTTCAGGGCTACACCTTC,CASRFRGLQGYTF
.,TRBJ2-7,TRBV2,TRBD2,TGTGCCAGCAGCCCCGGGACTAGCGGGGGTCTGAACTCCTACGAGCAGTACTTC,CASSPGTSGGLNSYEQYF
.,TRBJ2-3,TRBV19,TRBD1,TGTGCCAGTAGTATAACAGGGGCAGGGGGTGAGGATACGCAGTATTTT,CASSITGAGGEDTQYF
few,TRBJ2-7,TRBV27,TRBD1,TGTGCCAGCAGGGGACAGGGGGCCCCCTACGAGCAGTACTTC,CASRGQGAPYEQYF
.,TRBJ2-1,TRBV9,TRBD2,TGTGCCAGCAGCGTACGGGAGGACTTGGGCAATGAGCAGTTCTTC,CASSVREDLGNEQFF
.,TRBJ2-7,TRBV4-1,TRBD2,TGCGCCAGCAGCCGAACGGGACTAGCGGTCTACGAGCAGTACTTC,CASSRTGLAVYEQYF
.,TRBJ2-7,TRBV28,.,TGTGCCAGCACCACAGGAGGACTGATGGTGGAGCAGTACTTC,CASTTGGLMVEQYF
.,TRBJ2-7,TRBV28,.,TGTGCCAGCACCCCCCCTTCAAGGTCCTACGAGCAGTACTTC,CASTPPSRSYEQYF
.,TRBJ1-4,TRBV5-4,TRBD1,TGTGCCAGCAGCCACGACAGGGAGGCGCGTTGGGAAAAACTGTTTTTT,CASSHDREARWEKLFF